These 12 T cell receptor beta chains were sequenced from one sample in a study of blood T cell repertoires in COVID-19. The data were produced by immunoSEQ multiplex PCR, yet TCRdb's version contains in-frame clones alone and is incomplete. The sample carries 200,000 to 250,000 clones, around 81% recorded once. Source material: PBMCs or T cells enriched from blood (not recorded which). These TCRs come from a woman in her fifties or sixties with acute COVID-19.

The chain employs TRBV3-1 (or the pseudogene TRBV3-2) and TRBJ2-1, with a possible D match to TRBD1 (5 bases). The CDR3 is 17 amino acids. Trimming shortened V by 0 bases and J by 2 bases, and 14 bases separated the two germline ends. Germline V CDR1 and CDR2: LGHDT, YNNKEL (reference sequence). In DNA, the CDR3 is TGTGCCAGCAGCCAAGATCAGGGCAGCTGGACCTACAATGAGCAGTTCTTC. As protein: CASSQDQGSWTYNEQFF.

The rearrangement uses TRBV7-2 and TRBJ1-2; 9 nucleotides agree with TRBD1. Germline V gene sequence: CDR1 SGHTA, CDR2 FQGNSA. J was trimmed by 7 bases and V by 3 bases; bases with no gene match: 9. CDR3 length equals 15 residues. The CDR3 is CASSFRQGGNFGYTF. The CDR3 nucleotides are TGTGCCAGCAGCTTTCGACAGGGGGGGAATTTTGGCTACACCTTC.

The rearrangement joins TRBV12-3 or TRBV12-4 to TRBJ1-3; D gene unclear. Trimming left V 6 bases short and J 7 bases short, with 13 bases between. The CDR3 runs 13 residues. CDR3 DNA sequence: TGTGCCAGCAGAGAGACAATTACCAACACCATATATTTT. Its translation is CASRETITNTIYF.

The genes are TRBV27 and TRBJ1-1; 7 bases match TRBD1. This CDR3 comprises 14 residues. Germline V gene lookup returns CDR1 MNHEY and CDR2 SMNVEV (reference sequence). Unmatched junction bases numbered 6, after V lost 4 bases and J lost 4 bases. CDR3 coding DNA: TGTGCCAGCAGTTCGACAGGGTTAGTCACTGAAGCTTTCTTT. Amino acids: CASSSTGLVTEAFF.

The chain links TRBV7-2 to TRBJ2-3; TRBD2 matches at 7 bases. V lost 1 base and J lost 6; bases outside the gene matches: 13. Germline-derived CDR1 and CDR2 are SGHTA and FQGNSA. The CDR3 is made up of 17 amino acids. CDR3 DNA sequence: TGTGCCAGCAGCTTAGTAGGTAGCGGGCCCGTGGCGGATACGCAGTATTTT. Its translation is CASSLVGSGPVADTQYF.

CDR3 sequence: CASSQDRGLDYGYTF. The CDR3 DNA reads TGTGCCAGTAGTCAGGACAGGGGGCTCGACTATGGCTACACCTTC. The chain couples TRBV19 to TRBJ1-2; 11 nucleotides match TRBD1. V dropped 5 bases and J dropped 3; count of bases not matched to a gene: 5. There are 15 residues in the CDR3. Germline CDR1 LNHDA, CDR2 SQIVND (reference sequence).

The chain combines TRBV3-1 (or the pseudogene TRBV3-2) with TRBJ2-7; 9 bases align to TRBD2. Germline values: CDR1 LGHDT, CDR2 YNNKEL (reference sequence). Trimming took 1 base from V and 2 from J; bases not matched to a gene: 3. This CDR3 region has 15 residues. The CDR3 spells CASSQGLAGTYEQYF. The CDR3, as DNA: TGTGCCAGCAGCCAAGGGCTAGCGGGGACCTACGAGCAGTACTTC.

The CDR3 region has the DNA TGCGCCAGCAGCTTGGTCCTAGCAGATACGCAGTATTTT. This sequence encodes CASSLVLADTQYF. The V gene is TRBV5-1, the J gene TRBJ2-3; D is undetermined. Trimming left V 0 bases short and J 4 bases short, with 6 bases between. The CDR3 totals 13 residues. CDR1 is SGHRS, CDR2 YFSETQ, per germline.

The chain couples TRBV12-3 or TRBV12-4 to TRBJ1-6; D gene uncertain. The CDR3 runs to 13 residues. Trimming took off 3 bases at V and 14 bases at J, with 14 bases between the two ends. The CDR3 region is CASSLGSGDTLHF. Written as DNA, the CDR3 is TGTGCCAGCAGTTTGGGGAGCGGAGATACCCTCCACTTT.

The chain is built from TRBV7-2 and TRBJ2-7; D is possibly TRBD2 (5 bases). This CDR3 region has 13 residues. V gave up 3 bases and J gave up 0 bases, with 6 bases separating them. CDR1 is SGHTA and CDR2 is FQGNSA in the germline V gene. CDR3 bases: TGTGCCAGCAGCTTGAGGGACTCCTACGAGCAGTACTTC. It specifies CASSLRDSYEQYF. Based on the CDR3 plus reference TRBV7-2 and TRBJ2-7, the full variable domain is GAGVSQSPSNKVTEKGKDVELRCDPISGHTALYWYRQSLGQGLEFLIYFQGNSAPDKSGLPSDRFSAERTGGSVSTLTIQRTQQEDSAVYLCASSLRDSYEQYFGPGTRLTVT.

This chain links TRBV4-3 with TRBJ2-1, with D possibly TRBD2 on 5 matching bases. Germline CDR1 reads LGHNA; CDR2 reads YSLEER. The V and J ends lost 3 bases and 12 bases respectively, with 15 bases between them. This CDR3 comprises 13 residues. The CDR3 here is CASSQYSKSGQFF. Here the CDR3 DNA reads TGCGCCAGCAGCCAGTATAGCAAAAGCGGGCAGTTCTTC.

The J gene is TRBJ1-5, the V gene TRBV28; D might be TRBD1 (5 bases). Germline loops: CDR1 MDHEN, CDR2 SYDVKM. The V end lost 7 bases, the J end lost 3 bases, and 13 bases lay between the germline ends. The CDR3 has 14 amino acids. CDR3 bases: TGTGCCAGCATTGGGGCAGGGAACAATCAGCCCCAGCATTTT. It yields the protein CASIGAGNNQPQHF.